A selection of T cell receptor beta chains follows, all from one sample in a study of cytomegalovirus exposure and HLA in healthy donors. Libraries were prepared by immunoSEQ multiplex PCR; TCRdb keeps only in-frame clonotypes and omits some of them. This sample has fewer than 200,000 clones, with around 87% found just once. Specimen: PBMCs. These receptors came from a woman between 25 and 40 years old in good health and CMV-seronegative. The conserved cysteine and the conserved F or W are not part of the CDR3 here.

TRBV7-9,ASSAGTGSNTEAF
TRBV19,ASRTAGGNQPQH
TRBV9,ASNPGQASYEQY
TRBV2,ASRGNRVNSGANVLT
TRBV25-1,ASSPNTPSGGAEETQY
TRBV6-6,ASSYTVGGTEAF
TRBV2,ASSPRSGPQETQY
TRBV4-1,ASSHSRNEQF
TRBV7-9,ASSSGKPGTASNEKLF
TRBV2,ASLLRDKSTYEQY
TRBV5-4,ASSLGDNSYEQY
TRBV7-9,ASSFSGGNGDTQY
TRBV5-4,ASSLGAEMIPGELF
TRBV11-1,ASSRNDRVDFFGETQY
TRBV7-8,ASSSRSGGGTGELF
TRBV27,ASRVGQPTSEQF
TRBV10-1,ASSRDRGWEQY
TRBV6-6,ASIQKGQANTGELF
TRBV4-1,ASSRTKGAGYGYT
TRBV5-5,ASSWTGYEQY
TRBV11-2,ASSLVGGNGYT
TRBV2,ASSGRSSYEQY
TRBV13,ASSPMTLGAVRETQY
TRBV6-5,ASNRGNGIDEQF
TRBV5-6,ASSIGQRTMLWGYT